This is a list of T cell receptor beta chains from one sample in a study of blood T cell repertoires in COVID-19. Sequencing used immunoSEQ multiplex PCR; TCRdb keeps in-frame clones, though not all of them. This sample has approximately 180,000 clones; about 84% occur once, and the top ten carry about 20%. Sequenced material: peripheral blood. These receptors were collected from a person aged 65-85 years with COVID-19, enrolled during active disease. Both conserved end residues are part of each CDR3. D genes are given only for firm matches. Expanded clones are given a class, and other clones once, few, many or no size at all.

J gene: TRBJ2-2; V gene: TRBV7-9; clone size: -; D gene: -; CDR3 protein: CASSWGSAGTGELFF; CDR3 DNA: TGTGCCAGCAGCTGGGGCTCAGCGGGCACCGGGGAGCTGTTTTTT
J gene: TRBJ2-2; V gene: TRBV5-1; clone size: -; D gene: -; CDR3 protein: CASLSSLAGTGRNAGELFF; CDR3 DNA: TGCGCCAGCCTTTCCAGCTTGGCGGGTACGGGTCGCAACGCCGGGGAGCTGTTTTTT
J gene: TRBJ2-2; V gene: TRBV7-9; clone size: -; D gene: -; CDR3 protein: CASSPTFRTGTTNTGELFF; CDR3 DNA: TGTGCCAGCAGCCCAACGTTTCGAACCGGGACAACGAACACCGGGGAGCTGTTTTTT
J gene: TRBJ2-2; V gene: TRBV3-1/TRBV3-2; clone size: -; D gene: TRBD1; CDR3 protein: CASSQGPQGQGAVTGELFF; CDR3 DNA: TGTGCCAGCAGCCAAGGCCCCCAGGGACAGGGGGCTGTGACCGGGGAGCTGTTTTTT
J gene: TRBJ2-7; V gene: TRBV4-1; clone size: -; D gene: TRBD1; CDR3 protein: CASSRDVQGGTYEQYF; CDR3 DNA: TGCGCCAGCAGCCGAGACGTACAGGGGGGAACCTACGAGCAGTACTTC
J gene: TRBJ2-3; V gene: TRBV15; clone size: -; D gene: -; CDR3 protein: CATSTPSWQGRADTQYF; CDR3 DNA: TGTGCCACCAGCACGCCCTCGTGGCAGGGCCGGGCAGATACGCAGTATTTT
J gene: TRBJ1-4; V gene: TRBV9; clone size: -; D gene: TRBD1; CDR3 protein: CASSVGGRRWGQADEKLFF; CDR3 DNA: TGTGCCAGCAGCGTAGGCGGACGGAGGTGGGGACAGGCGGATGAAAAACTGTTTTTT
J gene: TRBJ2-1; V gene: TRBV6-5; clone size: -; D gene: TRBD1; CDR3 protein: CASRGQGKSEQFF; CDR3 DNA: TGTGCCAGCAGGGGACAGGGTAAAAGTGAGCAGTTCTTC
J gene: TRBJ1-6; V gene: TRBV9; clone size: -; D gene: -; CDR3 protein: CASSVESGGGSPLHF; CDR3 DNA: TGTGCCAGCAGCGTAGAGTCCGGGGGAGGTTCACCCCTCCACTTT
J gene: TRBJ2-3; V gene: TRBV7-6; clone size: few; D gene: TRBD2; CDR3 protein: CASSDGTSGGAGSDTQYF; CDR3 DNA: TGTGCCAGCAGCGACGGGACTAGCGGGGGGGCCGGTTCAGATACGCAGTATTTT
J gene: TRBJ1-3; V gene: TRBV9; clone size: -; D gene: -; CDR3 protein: CASSRDSRSSGNTIYF; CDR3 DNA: TGTGCCAGCAGCCGCGACAGCCGATCCTCTGGAAACACCATATATTTT
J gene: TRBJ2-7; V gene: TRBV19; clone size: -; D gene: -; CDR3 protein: CASSTDKPWGEQYF; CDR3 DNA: TGTGCCAGTAGTACGGACAAACCCTGGGGCGAGCAGTACTTC
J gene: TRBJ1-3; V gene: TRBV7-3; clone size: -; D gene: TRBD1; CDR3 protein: CASSSTGSGNTIYF; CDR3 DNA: TGTGCCAGCAGCTCGACAGGGTCTGGAAACACCATATATTTT
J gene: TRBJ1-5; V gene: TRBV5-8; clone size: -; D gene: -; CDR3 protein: CASSSLLATGGNQPQHF; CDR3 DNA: TGTGCCAGCAGCTCCTTACTAGCGACAGGAGGCAATCAGCCCCAGCATTTT
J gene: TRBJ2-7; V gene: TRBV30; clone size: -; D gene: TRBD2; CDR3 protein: CAWSRGLADYEQYF; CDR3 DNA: TGTGCCTGGAGTAGGGGACTAGCAGACTACGAGCAGTACTTC
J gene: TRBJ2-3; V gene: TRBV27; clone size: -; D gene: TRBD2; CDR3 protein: CASSPGLAVTDTQYF; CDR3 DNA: TGTGCCAGCAGCCCAGGACTAGCGGTCACAGATACGCAGTATTTT
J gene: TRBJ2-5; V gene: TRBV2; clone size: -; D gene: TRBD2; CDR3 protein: CASSGTSGRIQETQYF; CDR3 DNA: TGTGCCAGCAGTGGGACTAGCGGGAGAATCCAAGAGACCCAGTACTTC
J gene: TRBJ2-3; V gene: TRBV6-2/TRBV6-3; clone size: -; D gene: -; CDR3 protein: CASSLLRDSAQYF; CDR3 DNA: TGTGCCAGCAGCCTCCTCCGGGACTCAGCGCAGTATTTT
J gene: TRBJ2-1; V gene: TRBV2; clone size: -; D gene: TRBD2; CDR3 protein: CAFYRDYDPNEQFF; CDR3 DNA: TGTGCCTTTTACCGGGACTACGATCCCAATGAGCAGTTCTTC
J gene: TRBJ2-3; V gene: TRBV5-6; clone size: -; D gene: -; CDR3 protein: CATGSSLAFSTDTQYF; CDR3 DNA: TGTGCGACCGGGTCCTCACTAGCCTTTAGCACAGATACGCAGTATTTT
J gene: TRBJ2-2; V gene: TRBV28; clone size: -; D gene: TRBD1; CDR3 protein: CASIQGPGELFF; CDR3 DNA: TGTGCCAGCATACAGGGGCCCGGGGAGCTGTTTTTT
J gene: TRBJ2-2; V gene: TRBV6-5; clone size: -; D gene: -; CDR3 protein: CASRLALTGELFF; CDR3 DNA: TGTGCCAGCAGACTAGCATTGACCGGGGAGCTGTTTTTT
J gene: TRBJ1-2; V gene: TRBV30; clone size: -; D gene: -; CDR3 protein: CAWGAKTENGYTF; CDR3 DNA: TGTGCCTGGGGCGCCAAGACAGAGAATGGCTACACCTTC
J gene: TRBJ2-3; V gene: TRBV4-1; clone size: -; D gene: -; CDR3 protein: CASSQASVQYF; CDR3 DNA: TGCGCCAGCAGCCAAGCCTCAGTACAGTATTTT
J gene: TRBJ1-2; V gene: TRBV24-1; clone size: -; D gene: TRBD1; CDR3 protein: CATSARGQGWEGYTF; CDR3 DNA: TGTGCCACCAGTGCCCGGGGACAGGGATGGGAAGGCTACACCTTC
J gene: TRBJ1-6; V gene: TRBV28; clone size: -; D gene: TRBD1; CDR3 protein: CATRGHHSPLHF; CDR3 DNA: TGTGCCACCAGGGGGCATCATTCACCCCTCCACTTT
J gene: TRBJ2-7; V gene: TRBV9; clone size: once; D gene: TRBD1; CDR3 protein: CASSASGTGGAYEQYF; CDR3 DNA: TGTGCCAGCAGCGCCTCCGGGACAGGGGGGGCCTACGAGCAGTACTTC
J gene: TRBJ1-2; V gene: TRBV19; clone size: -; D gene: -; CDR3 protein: CASTEYSGADGYTF; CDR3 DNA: TGTGCCAGTACCGAATACTCAGGGGCGGATGGCTACACCTTC
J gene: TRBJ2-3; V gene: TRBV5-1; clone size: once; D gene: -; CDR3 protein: CASSQGGQTNTQYF; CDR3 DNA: TGCGCCAGCAGCCAGGGGGGCCAGACAAATACGCAGTATTTT
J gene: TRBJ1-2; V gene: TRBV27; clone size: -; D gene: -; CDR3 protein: CASSLQGVGGYGYTF; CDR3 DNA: TGTGCCAGCAGTTTACAAGGGGTGGGCGGCTATGGCTACACCTTC
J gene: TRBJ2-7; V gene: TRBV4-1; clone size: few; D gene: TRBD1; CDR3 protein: CASSRDRGPYEQYF; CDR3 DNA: TGCGCCAGCAGCCGGGACAGGGGCCCCTACGAGCAGTACTTC
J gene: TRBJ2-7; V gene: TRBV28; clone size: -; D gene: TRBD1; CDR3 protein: CASSSGQGGGQYF; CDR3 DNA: TGTGCCAGCAGTTCGGGACAGGGTGGGGGGCAGTACTTC
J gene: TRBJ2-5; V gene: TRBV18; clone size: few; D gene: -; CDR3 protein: CASSRSVGETQYF; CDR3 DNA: TGTGCCAGCTCACGCAGCGTGGGAGAGACCCAGTACTTC
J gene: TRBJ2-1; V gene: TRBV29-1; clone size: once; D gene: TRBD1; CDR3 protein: CSVPRPGQALREQFF; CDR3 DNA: TGCAGCGTGCCGAGACCGGGACAGGCGCTTCGGGAGCAGTTCTTC
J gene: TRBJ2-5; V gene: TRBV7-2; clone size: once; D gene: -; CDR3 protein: CASSLARRETQYF; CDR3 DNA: TGTGCCAGCAGCTTAGCGCGTAGAGAGACCCAGTACTTC
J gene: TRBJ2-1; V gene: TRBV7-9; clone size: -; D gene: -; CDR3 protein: CASSLERDEQFF; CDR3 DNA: TGTGCCAGCAGCTTAGAGAGGGATGAGCAGTTCTTC
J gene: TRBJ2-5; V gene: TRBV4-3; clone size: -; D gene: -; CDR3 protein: CASSQDRVRGETQYF; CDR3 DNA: TGCGCCAGCAGCCAAGATAGGGTCCGGGGAGAGACCCAGTACTTC
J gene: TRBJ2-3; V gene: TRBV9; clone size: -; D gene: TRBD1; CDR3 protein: CASSVVTGGLPGTDTQYF; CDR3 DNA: TGTGCCAGCAGCGTAGTCACAGGGGGACTCCCAGGCACAGATACGCAGTATTTT
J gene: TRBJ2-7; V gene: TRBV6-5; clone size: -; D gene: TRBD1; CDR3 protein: CASSFSGGEQYF; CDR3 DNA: TGTGCCAGCAGTTTTTCAGGGGGAGAGCAGTACTTC
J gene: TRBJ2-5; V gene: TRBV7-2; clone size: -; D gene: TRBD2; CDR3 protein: CASTISGGEETQYF; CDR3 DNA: TGTGCCAGCACGATTAGCGGGGGGGAAGAGACCCAGTACTTC
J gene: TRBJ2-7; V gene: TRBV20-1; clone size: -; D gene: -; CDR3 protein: CSAIDGTISYEQYF; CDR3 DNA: TGCAGTGCTATTGACGGGACAATCTCCTACGAGCAGTACTTC
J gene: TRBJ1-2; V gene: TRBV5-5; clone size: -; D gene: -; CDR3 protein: CASSSGGGKNNYGYTF; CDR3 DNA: TGTGCCAGCAGCTCCGGGGGAGGGAAGAATAACTATGGCTACACCTTC